The clone carrying this T cell receptor beta chain appeared once. What it binds is unknown. The CDR3 contains 11 residues. The V gene lost 7 bases and the J gene lost 6 bases, with 6 bases spanning the gap. Per germline, CDR1 MNHEY and CDR2 SVGAGI. This sample was taken from a study of T cell clonotyping in hematopoietic cell transplantation. Across the whole study: Cytoreduction preceded collection of pretransplant recipient samples. Study-wide results and limits: Recipient TCR diversity dropped after transplant; expanded clonotypes rose from day 30 to 180.

Data came from immunoSEQ multiplex PCR; TCRdb stores just in-frame clones and leaves some out. The sample yields tens of thousands of clones, over 75% seen once. Time point specified: recipient sample about 28 days before transplant, after cytoreduction. Recipients were bled about 28 days pretransplant and at posttransplant days 30, 100, 180. Here the sequenced sample was peripheral blood mononuclear cells, taken before stem cell transplant. The clonotype was recovered from a man aged 55-75 years with biphenotypic leukemia. Some clones in this sample may be carry-over from other donors' samples. The chain uses TRBV6-5 and TRBJ2-2; D uncertain. CDR3 nucleotide sequence: TGTGCCAGCAAAGTTGCCGGGGAGCTGTTTTTT. Its protein is CASKVAGELFF.